This T cell receptor beta chain stems from a study of T cell responses to AZD1222 COVID-19 vaccine. Notes on the study in general: Only after the peak T cell response were repertoires sampled. Donor demographics were predominantly white British with a female majority; clonal diversity may be underestimated.

About this clone: Its target is not known.

Some clones are missing from TCRdb's copy, which holds only in-frame ones; the method was immunoSEQ multiplex PCR. Found here are 95,000 to 100,000 clones, about 82% of them singletons; the top ten hold around 1.5%. The input for sequencing was peripheral blood, taken on day 0 of AZD1222 vaccination. This TCR was sampled from an adult in good health.

CDR3 bases: TGTGCCAGCTCCGAGGGGGTGGGTGGGTCCTACGAGCAGTACTTC. Translated: CASSEGVGGSYEQYF. The chain combines TRBV9 with TRBJ2-7; D perhaps matches TRBD1 (6 bases). Germline V lookup: CDR1 SGDLS, CDR2 YYNGEE. The CDR3 covers 15 residues. V was clipped by 7 bases and J by 1 base, with 18 bases between them.